The source of this T cell receptor beta chain is a study of OX40 agonist ivuxolimab in advanced cancers. The data were produced by immunoSEQ multiplex PCR, yet TCRdb's version contains in-frame clones alone and is incomplete. The sample includes 70,000 to 85,000 clones, 85% to 95% of them seen just once. CDR1 and CDR2 (germline): LGHNA, YNFKEQ. The ends lost 1 base at V and 4 bases at J; junction bases unmatched: 5. The CDR3 is 17 residues long. The input for sequencing was CD4+ or CD8+ T cells sorted from blood, taken in a trial of the OX40 agonist ivuxolimab. This receptor was taken from an adult with an advanced solid tumor such as melanoma, head and neck, liver or kidney cancer. The chain uses TRBV4-2 and TRBJ2-3, with 13 bases identical to TRBD2. The CDR3 nucleotides are TGTGCCAGCAGCCAAGTACTAGCGGGAGGGACAGCAGATACGCAGTATTTT. Translating gives CASSQVLAGGTADTQYF.